Included here is one T cell receptor (beta chain) sequence, with context. No alpha-beta pairing information exists for these sequences. The table came from immunoSEQ multiplex PCR; TCRdb's copy has only in-frame clones and leaves some out. This table has tens of thousands of clones, approximately 91% appearing once. The data originate from a study of T cells in tuberculosis. As for the study in general: The T cells targeted glucose monomycolate, a mycobacterial lipid, via CD1B.

Sorting used thawed, overnight-rested PBMC stained with anti-CD3, a viability dye and GMM-loaded CD1B tetramer. CD1B tetramers were loaded with Rhodococcus equi-derived C32 glucose monomycolate. The germline CDR1 and CDR2 sequences are SGHAT and FQNNGV. J was trimmed by 4 bases and V by 5 bases; bases with no gene match: 9. This CDR3 has 15 amino acids. This sequence originates from an adult woman with latent tuberculosis. Sequenced sample: CD1b-GMM tetramer-negative cells sorted from PBMCs. The gene calls are TRBV11-2 and TRBJ2-7; 9 bases map to TRBD2. CDR3 loop: CASSARLAAWYEQYF. The CDR3 DNA reads as TGTGCCAGCAGCGCACGACTAGCGGCATGGTACGAGCAGTACTTC.